This TCR beta chain was recorded in a study of T-cell reconstitution after alpha-beta-depleted transplantation in children. Per germline, CDR1 LNHDA and CDR2 SQIVND (reference sequence). This CDR3 spans 12 amino acids. V lost 7 bases and J lost 3; bases outside the gene matches: 1. Library preparation (for TCRbeta) was performed with unique molecular identifiers. TCRdb recomputed calls from the PCR reads with MiXCR, one row per CDR3 protein. Of 250,000 to 300,000 distinct CDR3 sequences listed, approximately 9.6% are singletons. Only a few counts were recorded for this clonotype. The sample here was PBMCs from the stem cell graft donor, taken from the stem cell graft. This rearrangement joins TRBV19 to TRBJ1-1; 8 bases are a match to TRBD1. The receptor's source is a human donor who donated a stem cell graft to a child with SCID. In nucleotides, the CDR3 is TGTGCCAGTACGGACAGGGACACTGAAGCTTTCTTT. This sequence encodes CASTDRDTEAFF.